One and the same sample provided the 21 T cell receptor beta chains below, sequenced in a study of shared clonotypes between healthy human individuals. Assay used: immunoSEQ multiplex PCR; TCRdb lists only in-frame clones, some missing. The sample lists about 2,500,000 clones; over 85% were seen once. The specimen sequenced was naive CD4+ T cells sorted from blood. As for subset: CD45RA+ positively selected. These receptors were taken from a young man in good health.

In regard to this clone: The same CDR3 also results from other DNA sequences found in this sample. The J gene is TRBJ1-3, the V gene TRBV10-2, with D possibly matching TRBD1 (5 bases). V lost 3 bases, J lost 1 base, and 10 bases lay in between. The length of the CDR3 is 15 residues. Germline-derived CDR1 and CDR2 are WSHSY and SAAADI. The CDR3, as DNA: TGCGCCAGCAGTGAAGGGTCAGGGTCTGGAAACACCATATATTTT. Translating gives CASSEGSGSGNTIYF.

The rearrangement uses TRBV6-1 and TRBJ2-6, with TRBD1 as a possible D gene (6 bases). Trimming took off 4 bases at V and 1 base at J, with 8 bases between the two ends. This CDR3 is built from 15 residues. Germline V CDR1 and CDR2: MNHNS, SASEGT. The CDR3 DNA follows: TGTGCCAGCAGTGTAGGACAGTCTGGGGCCAACGTCCTGACTTTC. The encoded protein is CASSVGQSGANVLTF.

The gene calls are TRBV6-6 and TRBJ2-7; 8 bases agree with TRBD1. The CDR3 totals 13 residues. CDR1 and CDR2 (germline): MNHNY, SVGAGI (reference sequence). J lost 3 bases, V lost 5 bases, and 3 bases had no gene match. Here the CDR3 reads CASSPDRGYEQYF. The DNA for the CDR3 is TGTGCCAGCAGTCCTGACAGGGGCTACGAGCAGTACTTC.

The chain uses TRBV9 and TRBJ2-7, with TRBD2 matching 7 bases. This CDR3 region has 16 residues. Germline loops: CDR1 SGDLS, CDR2 YYNGEE. After removal of 4 bases from V and 2 bases from J, the junction contained 12 bases not matched to a gene. CDR3 loop: CASSPLGGGPAYEQYF. CDR3 DNA: TGTGCCAGCAGCCCTCTCGGGGGAGGGCCTGCCTACGAGCAGTACTTC.

This rearrangement joins TRBV28 to TRBJ2-1; TRBD1 aligns across 9 bases. V shed 7 bases, J shed 8 bases, and the junction held 12 bases outside the gene matches. From germline, CDR1 is MDHEN and CDR2 SYDVKM. CDR3 length: 15 residues. CDR3 sequence (DNA): TGTGCCAGCACCATCGGAGGACAGGGGTATTATGAGCAGTTCTTC. It codes for CASTIGGQGYYEQFF.

This clone was observed once. This chain connects TRBV6-4 to TRBJ1-2; D is undetermined. The CDR3 extends over 15 amino acids. V lost 2 bases to trimming and J lost 4 bases, with 14 bases between them. Germline V gene data show CDR1 as MRHNA and CDR2 as SNTAGT. The CDR3 region is CASSDVLGPPYGYTF. CDR3 coding DNA: TGTGCCAGCAGTGACGTCCTAGGGCCACCCTATGGCTACACCTTC.

This clone was counted once. The chain recombines TRBV11-2 with TRBJ2-7; tentative D call: TRBD2 (6 bases). Trimming shortened V by 4 bases and J by 2 bases, and 15 bases separated the two germline ends. Germline loops: CDR1 SGHAT, CDR2 FQNNGV. CDR3 size: 15 residues. CDR3 in DNA: TGTGCCAGCAGCTGGGGGTGGGGAGGCACCTACGAGCAGTACTTC. As protein: CASSWGWGGTYEQYF.

There are a few counts of this clone. V is TRBV6-6 and J is TRBJ1-1, with D possibly TRBD1 on 6 matching bases. CDR3 length: 13 amino acids. Germline V gene lookup returns CDR1 MNHNY and CDR2 SVGAGI (reference sequence). Deletions cut 7 bases from V and 8 bases from J, with 17 bases between. CDR3 sequence: CASTKGGVTEAFF. The CDR3 nucleotides read TGTGCCAGCACCAAGGGGGGAGTGACCGAAGCTTTCTTT.

The chain employs TRBV4-1 and TRBJ1-6, with no clear D. V gave up 1 base and J gave up 0 bases, with 16 bases separating them. In germline, CDR1 is MGHRA, CDR2 YSYEKL. The CDR3 has 19 amino acids. The CDR3 sequence: CASSQAEIGSSSYNSPLHF. CDR3 DNA sequence: TGCGCCAGCAGCCAAGCGGAGATCGGCAGCAGCTCCTATAATTCACCCCTCCACTTT.

The chain couples TRBV28 to TRBJ2-7; maybe TRBD2 (5 bases). Trimming shortened V by 6 bases and J by 5 bases, and 11 bases separated the two germline ends. Germline values: CDR1 MDHEN, CDR2 SYDVKM. The CDR3 spans 12 residues. CDR3 nucleotide sequence: TGTGCCAGCAGAGGACTTCCGGACGAGCAGTACTTC. Translated: CASRGLPDEQYF.

This clone was detected only once. The CDR3, as DNA: TGTGCCAGCAGCCAAGAGTACGGTGACTCCTATAATTCACCCCTCCACTTT. Amino acid sequence: CASSQEYGDSYNSPLHF. The chain uses TRBV4-2 and TRBJ1-6; D ambiguous. Between the trimmed V and J ends, which lost 0 bases and 0 bases, there was a span of 9 bases. The CDR3 sequence is 17 residues long. Per the germline V gene, CDR1 is LGHNA and CDR2 is YNFKEQ.

This clone was seen more than once but under ten times. This chain joins TRBV2 and TRBJ1-6; 8 bases map to TRBD1. V shed 5 bases, J shed 8 bases, and the junction held 8 bases outside the gene matches. The CDR3 is 15 residues long. The germline CDR1 and CDR2 sequences are SNHLY and FYNNEI. The CDR3 loop reads CASSPPGQGHSPLHF. CDR3 nucleotide sequence: TGTGCCAGCAGTCCCCCCGGACAGGGTCATTCACCCCTCCACTTT.

The rearrangement uses TRBV12-5 and TRBJ2-7; tentatively, D is TRBD1 (6 bases). The V end was cut by 4 bases, the J end by 6 bases, with 13 bases between. Germline V gives CDR1 LGHNT, CDR2 FRNRAP. This CDR3 has 13 amino acids. The CDR3 region has the DNA TGTGCTAGTGGTTCCTCCAGGGGATCCGAGCAGTACTTC. Protein product: CASGSSRGSEQYF.

V and J are TRBV28 and TRBJ1-2; TRBD1 matches 8 bases. CDR1 is MDHEN, CDR2 SYDVKM, per germline. The V gene end was trimmed by 6 bases and the J gene end by 2 bases; junction bases not matched to a gene: 5. This CDR3 is 14 amino acids long. CDR3 in amino acids: CASSIRTGNYGYTF. CDR3 nucleotides: TGTGCCAGCAGCATTCGGACAGGGAACTATGGCTACACCTTC.

There are a few counts of this clone. V is TRBV6-5 and J is TRBJ1-1; weak D call: TRBD1 (6 bases). V shed 6 bases and J shed 3 bases, with 14 bases lying between them. The CDR3 has 14 amino acids. Per germline, CDR1 MNHEY and CDR2 SVGAGI. CDR3 in amino acids: CASRRTEAYTEAFF. The DNA of the CDR3 is TGTGCCAGCAGACGGACAGAGGCGTACACTGAAGCTTTCTTT.

The chain is built from TRBV5-1 and TRBJ2-4; TRBD2 aligns across 13 bases. The CDR3 is 18 residues long. Germline assignment: CDR1 SGHRS and CDR2 YFSETQ. Losses at the gene ends were 4 bases for V and 3 bases for J; bases not matched to a gene: 10. The CDR3 loop is CASSRTSGGPGGKNIQYF. CDR3 in DNA: TGCGCCAGCAGCCGGACTAGCGGGGGTCCCGGGGGCAAAAACATTCAGTACTTC.

Notes on this clone: Other DNA sequences from this sample encode an identical CDR3 as well. This rearrangement joins TRBV5-5 to TRBJ2-6, with TRBD1 matching over 7 bases. This CDR3 has 15 amino acids. Germline V gene lookup returns CDR1 SGHKS and CDR2 YYEKEE (reference sequence). V was clipped by 3 bases and J by 1 base; unmatched bases: 1. This CDR3 reads CASSWTGSGANVLTF. The CDR3, as DNA: TGTGCCAGCAGCTGGACAGGATCTGGGGCCAACGTCCTGACTTTC.

The chain couples TRBV5-1 to TRBJ2-7, with a tentative D call TRBD1 (5 bases). Germline CDR1 is SGHRS and CDR2 is YFSETQ. Between the trimmed V and J ends, which lost 0 bases and 5 bases, there was a span of 9 bases. This CDR3 has 13 residues. CDR3: CASSLARRDEQYF. Written as DNA, the CDR3 is TGCGCCAGCAGCTTGGCGCGCAGGGACGAGCAGTACTTC.

In the case of this clone: The identical CDR3 is also encoded by other nucleotide sequences in the sample. The chain is built from TRBV28 and TRBJ1-2; unclear D gene. This CDR3 is 12 amino acids long. Looked up from germline, CDR1 is MDHEN and CDR2 is SYDVKM. V lost 3 bases and J lost 8, with 10 bases in between. The CDR3 bases are TGTGCCAGCAGTTTTAAAGGGTACGGCTACACCTTC. It encodes CASSFKGYGYTF.

The rearrangement uses TRBV14 and TRBJ2-5, with D possibly being TRBD1 (7 bases). Between the trimmed V and J ends, which lost 1 base and 4 bases, there was a span of 16 bases. This CDR3 has 16 amino acids. CDR1 SGHDN and CDR2 FVKESK come from the germline V gene. The CDR3: CASSQVSGGIVETQYF. The DNA for the CDR3 is TGTGCCAGCAGCCAAGTGTCAGGGGGGATCGTAGAGACCCAGTACTTC.

This clone was picked up one time. This specimen includes other DNA sequences encoding the same CDR3. The gene calls are TRBV2 and TRBJ2-5; 9 positions match TRBD2. The germline gives CDR1 SNHLY, CDR2 FYNNEI. The CDR3 consists of 15 residues. J gave up 2 bases and V 4 bases, and 5 bases lay outside the gene matches. Written as DNA, the CDR3 is TGTGCCAGCAGTGCTAGCGGGGTATATCAAGAGACCCAGTACTTC. Translated: CASSASGVYQETQYF.